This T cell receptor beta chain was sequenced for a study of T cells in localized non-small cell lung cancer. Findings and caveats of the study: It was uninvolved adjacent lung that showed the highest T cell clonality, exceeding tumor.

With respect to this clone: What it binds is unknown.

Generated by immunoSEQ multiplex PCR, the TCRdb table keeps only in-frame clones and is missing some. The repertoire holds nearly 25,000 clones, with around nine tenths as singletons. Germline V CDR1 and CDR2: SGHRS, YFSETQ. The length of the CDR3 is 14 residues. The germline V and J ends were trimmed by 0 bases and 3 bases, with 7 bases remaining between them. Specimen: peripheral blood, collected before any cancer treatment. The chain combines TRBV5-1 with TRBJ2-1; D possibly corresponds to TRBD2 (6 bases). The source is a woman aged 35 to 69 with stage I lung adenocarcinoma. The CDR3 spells CASSLAGDYNEQFF. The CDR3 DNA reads TGCGCCAGCAGCTTGGCGGGGGACTACAATGAGCAGTTCTTC.